Below, 22 T cell receptor beta chains from the same sample are listed, as sequenced in a study of CD4+ T cells in melanoma. Method: immunoSEQ multiplex PCR; TCRdb's copy keeps in-frame clones and lacks some. Here the sample spans some 4,900 clones, around two thirds being singletons. Sequenced: cells from a culture (not recorded whether cultured in vitro). The receptors stem from a human donor with melanoma.

V gene TRBV2 combines with J gene TRBJ1-2, with 8 bases lining up with TRBD1. The CDR3 covers 14 residues. Trimming took 6 bases from V and 3 from J; bases not matched to a gene: 6. Germline V gives CDR1 SNHLY, CDR2 FYNNEI. The CDR3 coding sequence is TGTGCCAGCAGCCGACAGGGGCCGGACTATGGCTACACCTTC. Amino acids: CASSRQGPDYGYTF. Supplemented by reference TRBV2 and TRBJ1-2, the full variable domain reads EPEVTQTPSHQVTQMGQEVILRCVPISNHLYFYWYRQILGQKVEFLVSFYNNEISEKSEIFDDQFSVERPDGSNFTLKIRSTKLEDSAMYFCASSRQGPDYGYTFGSGTRLTVV.

This clone appeared a single time. The V and J genes are TRBV6-5 and TRBJ1-3, with 7 bases that match TRBD1. The CDR3 runs 13 residues. CDR1 is MNHEY, CDR2 SVGAGI, per germline. V gave up 7 bases and J gave up 5 bases; unmatched junction bases: 5. The chain's CDR3 is CASTAGGRNTIYF. The CDR3 nucleotides are TGTGCCAGCACCGCAGGGGGTCGAAACACCATATATTTT.

The table lists this clone with a few counts. The chain recombines TRBV6-1 with TRBJ1-6; no clear D. Per germline, CDR1 MNHNS and CDR2 SASEGT. The CDR3 is made up of 15 amino acids. V was trimmed by 3 bases and J by 3 bases, leaving 9 bases between them. The CDR3 sequence is CASSELVSYNSPLHF. CDR3 bases: TGTGCCAGCAGTGAGTTGGTCAGCTATAATTCACCCCTCCACTTT.

The chain is built from TRBV18 and TRBJ2-5; no firm D call. The V gene lost 3 bases and the J gene lost 1 base, with 6 bases spanning the gap. The CDR3 is made up of 13 amino acids. Germline CDR1 reads KGHSH; CDR2 reads LQKENI. CDR3 sequence reads: CASSPSAQETQYF. The CDR3 DNA follows: TGTGCCAGCTCACCTTCCGCCCAAGAGACCCAGTACTTC.

In this sample, this clone turned up a few times. The chain employs TRBV5-5 and TRBJ1-5; the match to TRBD1 covers 7 bases. Germline-derived CDR1 and CDR2 are SGHKS and YYEKEE (reference sequence). After removal of 1 base from V and 7 bases from J, the junction contained 8 bases not matched to a gene. This CDR3 is built from 15 residues. The DNA of the CDR3 is TGTGCCAGCAGCTTGACTGACAGGGTTCGCCAGCCCCAGCATTTT. Protein product: CASSLTDRVRQPQHF.

The V and J genes are TRBV11-3 and TRBJ1-2, with TRBD1 matching over 10 bases. There are 14 residues in the CDR3. V shed 5 bases, J shed 4 bases, and the junction held 4 bases outside the gene matches. The germline CDR1 and CDR2 sequences are SGHNT and YENEEA. CDR3 region: CASSPGQGGYGYTF. The CDR3 DNA is TGTGCCAGCAGCCCCGGACAGGGGGGCTATGGCTACACCTTC.

This clone showed up just a few times. This rearrangement joins TRBV6-2 or TRBV6-3 to TRBJ1-6; possible D gene TRBD1, 6 bases. V was cut by 2 bases and J by 7 bases, with 9 bases left in between. There are 14 residues in the CDR3. Per germline, CDR1 MNHEY and CDR2 SVGEGT. CDR3 amino acids: CASSYTGRNSPLHF. CDR3 DNA: TGTGCCAGCAGTTACACAGGGCGAAATTCACCCCTCCACTTT.

This chain uses TRBV3-1 (or the pseudogene TRBV3-2) with TRBJ1-5; D not certain. The CDR3 is 12 amino acids. The V end lost 0 bases, the J end lost 10 bases, and 7 bases lay between the germline ends. From germline, CDR1 is LGHDT and CDR2 YNNKEL (reference sequence). The CDR3 here is CASSQDWGPQHF. Written as DNA, the CDR3 is TGTGCCAGCAGCCAAGATTGGGGACCCCAGCATTTT.

V gene TRBV9 combines with J gene TRBJ1-1; D not certain. Trimming pared 0 bases from V and 8 bases from J, leaving 11 bases between. Germline CDR1 SGDLS, CDR2 YYNGEE. The CDR3 has 13 residues. This chain's CDR3 is CASSVALEGEAFF. In DNA, the CDR3 is TGTGCCAGCAGCGTAGCTCTGGAAGGGGAAGCTTTCTTT.

The chain couples TRBV2 to TRBJ1-4, with D possibly TRBD1 on 5 matching bases. Per the germline V gene, CDR1 is SNHLY and CDR2 is FYNNEI. Trimming removed 5 bases from V and 4 bases from J, with 8 bases in between. The CDR3 covers 13 residues. The CDR3 bases are TGTGCCAGCAGTAGGGGTTATAATGAAAAACTGTTTTTT. This encodes CASSRGYNEKLFF.

The chain has TRBV29-1 and TRBJ2-5, with D perhaps TRBD2 (5 bases). Deletions cut 5 bases from V and 5 bases from J, with 18 bases between. Germline CDR1 SQVTM, CDR2 ANQGSEA. The length of the CDR3 is 14 residues. This CDR3 is CSVLPPIGEETQYF. The DNA for the CDR3 is TGCAGCGTTCTGCCTCCCATCGGGGAGGAGACCCAGTACTTC. Together with reference TRBV29-1 and TRBJ2-5, the CDR3 gives the full variable domain: SAVISQKPSRDICQRGTSLTIQCQVDSQVTMMFWYRQQPGQSLTLIATANQGSEATYESGFVIDKFPISRPNLTFSTLTVSNMSPEDSSIYLCSVLPPIGEETQYFGPGTRLLVL.

This clone occurred a few times. The rearrangement links TRBV28 to TRBJ2-1, with no clear D. V was cut by 7 bases and J by 7 bases, with 17 bases left in between. Germline values: CDR1 MDHEN, CDR2 SYDVKM. This CDR3 is built from 14 residues. The CDR3 sequence: CASTTLPRSNEQFF. In DNA, the CDR3 is TGTGCCAGCACCACTTTACCCCGATCGAATGAGCAGTTCTTC.

The rearrangement links TRBV5-4 to TRBJ1-1; D uncertain. V was cut by 2 bases and J by 10 bases, with 9 bases left in between. The CDR3 covers 11 residues. Germline assignment: CDR1 SGHNT and CDR2 YYREEE (reference sequence). The CDR3 DNA reads TGTGCCAGCAGCTTAGGGTTCCTAGCTTTCTTT. Translation gives CASSLGFLAFF.

This chain links TRBV5-1 with TRBJ1-1, with D maybe TRBD1 (5 bases). V was shortened by 0 bases and J by 1 base, with 13 bases between the two germline ends. This CDR3 comprises 16 residues. Germline values: CDR1 SGHRS, CDR2 YFSETQ. CDR3 DNA: TGCGCCAGCAGCTTGGCCCCTCCAGGGCGGAACACTGAAGCTTTCTTT. Protein sequence: CASSLAPPGRNTEAFF.

The rearrangement uses TRBV6-1 and TRBJ2-7; unclear D gene. CDR3 length: 12 residues. Germline V lookup: CDR1 MNHNS, CDR2 SASEGT. Trimming cost V 3 bases and J 3 bases, with 6 bases left between them. CDR3 residues: CASSEADYEQYF. The CDR3 bases are TGTGCCAGCAGTGAGGCGGACTACGAGCAGTACTTC.

The rearrangement links TRBV9 to TRBJ2-5; 11 bases map to TRBD1. The germline V gene has CDR1 SGDLS and CDR2 YYNGEE. V lost 4 bases, J lost 4 bases, and 9 bases stayed unmatched. This CDR3 contains 16 residues. The CDR3, as DNA: TGTGCCAGCAGCCCGCCGGGACAGGGGGTAGGAGAGACCCAGTACTTC. Amino acids: CASSPPGQGVGETQYF.

The chain links TRBV9 to TRBJ2-1, with D unclear. Germline loops: CDR1 SGDLS, CDR2 YYNGEE. The CDR3 length is 12 residues. Trimming took 0 bases from V and 4 from J, leaving 2 bases between them. As DNA, the CDR3 is TGTGCCAGCAGCGTAGGTTACAATGAGCAGTTCTTC. Its translation: CASSVGYNEQFF.

The chain combines TRBV10-3 with TRBJ1-2, with 7 bases fitting TRBD1. J was trimmed by 4 bases and V by 3 bases; bases with no gene match: 11. The germline V gene has CDR1 ENHRY and CDR2 SYGVKD. There are 16 residues in the CDR3. The CDR3 loop is CAISDSRGGGGYGYTF. The CDR3 nucleotides are TGTGCCATCAGTGATTCCCGAGGGGGCGGAGGCTATGGCTACACCTTC.

This clone was picked up a small number of times. The gene calls are TRBV5-4 and TRBJ1-2; TRBD1 is a possible D gene (6 bases). The V and J ends lost 3 bases and 0 bases respectively, with 18 bases between them. The CDR3 runs 17 residues. Germline CDR1 reads SGHNT; CDR2 reads YYREEE (reference sequence). CDR3 loop: CASSSGGYNPANYGYTF. For the CDR3, the DNA is TGTGCCAGCAGCTCCGGGGGCTACAATCCAGCTAACTATGGCTACACCTTC.

CDR3 DNA: TGTGCCAGTAGTATCCGGGCTGGGTCGGGGAATAATTCACCCCTCCACTTT. It encodes CASSIRAGSGNNSPLHF. The V gene is TRBV19, the J gene TRBJ1-6; no firm D call. The CDR3 consists of 17 residues. Between the trimmed V and J ends, which lost 3 bases and 5 bases, there was a span of 17 bases. Per the germline V gene, CDR1 is LNHDA and CDR2 is SQIVND (reference sequence).

The chain has TRBV2 and TRBJ1-2; TRBD1 matches 7 bases. This CDR3 has 14 residues. Germline V gene sequence: CDR1 SNHLY, CDR2 FYNNEI. J lost 4 bases, V lost 3 bases, and 5 bases had no gene match. The CDR3 nucleotides are TGTGCCAGCAGTGATTTGACAGGGTTCTATGGCTACACCTTC. It yields the protein CASSDLTGFYGYTF. The entire variable domain, with the rest obtained from reference TRBV2 and TRBJ1-2, is as follows: EPEVTQTPSHQVTQMGQEVILRCVPISNHLYFYWYRQILGQKVEFLVSFYNNEISEKSEIFDDQFSVERPDGSNFTLKIRSTKLEDSAMYFCASSDLTGFYGYTFGSGTRLTVV.

The V gene is TRBV7-2, the J gene TRBJ2-2, with no clear D. The CDR3 length is 13 residues. The V and J ends lost 5 bases and 7 bases respectively, with 11 bases between them. Germline CDR1 and CDR2: SGHTA and FQGNSA. This CDR3 is CASSVSFGGELFF. Written as DNA, the CDR3 is TGTGCCAGCAGCGTATCGTTCGGCGGGGAGCTGTTTTTT.